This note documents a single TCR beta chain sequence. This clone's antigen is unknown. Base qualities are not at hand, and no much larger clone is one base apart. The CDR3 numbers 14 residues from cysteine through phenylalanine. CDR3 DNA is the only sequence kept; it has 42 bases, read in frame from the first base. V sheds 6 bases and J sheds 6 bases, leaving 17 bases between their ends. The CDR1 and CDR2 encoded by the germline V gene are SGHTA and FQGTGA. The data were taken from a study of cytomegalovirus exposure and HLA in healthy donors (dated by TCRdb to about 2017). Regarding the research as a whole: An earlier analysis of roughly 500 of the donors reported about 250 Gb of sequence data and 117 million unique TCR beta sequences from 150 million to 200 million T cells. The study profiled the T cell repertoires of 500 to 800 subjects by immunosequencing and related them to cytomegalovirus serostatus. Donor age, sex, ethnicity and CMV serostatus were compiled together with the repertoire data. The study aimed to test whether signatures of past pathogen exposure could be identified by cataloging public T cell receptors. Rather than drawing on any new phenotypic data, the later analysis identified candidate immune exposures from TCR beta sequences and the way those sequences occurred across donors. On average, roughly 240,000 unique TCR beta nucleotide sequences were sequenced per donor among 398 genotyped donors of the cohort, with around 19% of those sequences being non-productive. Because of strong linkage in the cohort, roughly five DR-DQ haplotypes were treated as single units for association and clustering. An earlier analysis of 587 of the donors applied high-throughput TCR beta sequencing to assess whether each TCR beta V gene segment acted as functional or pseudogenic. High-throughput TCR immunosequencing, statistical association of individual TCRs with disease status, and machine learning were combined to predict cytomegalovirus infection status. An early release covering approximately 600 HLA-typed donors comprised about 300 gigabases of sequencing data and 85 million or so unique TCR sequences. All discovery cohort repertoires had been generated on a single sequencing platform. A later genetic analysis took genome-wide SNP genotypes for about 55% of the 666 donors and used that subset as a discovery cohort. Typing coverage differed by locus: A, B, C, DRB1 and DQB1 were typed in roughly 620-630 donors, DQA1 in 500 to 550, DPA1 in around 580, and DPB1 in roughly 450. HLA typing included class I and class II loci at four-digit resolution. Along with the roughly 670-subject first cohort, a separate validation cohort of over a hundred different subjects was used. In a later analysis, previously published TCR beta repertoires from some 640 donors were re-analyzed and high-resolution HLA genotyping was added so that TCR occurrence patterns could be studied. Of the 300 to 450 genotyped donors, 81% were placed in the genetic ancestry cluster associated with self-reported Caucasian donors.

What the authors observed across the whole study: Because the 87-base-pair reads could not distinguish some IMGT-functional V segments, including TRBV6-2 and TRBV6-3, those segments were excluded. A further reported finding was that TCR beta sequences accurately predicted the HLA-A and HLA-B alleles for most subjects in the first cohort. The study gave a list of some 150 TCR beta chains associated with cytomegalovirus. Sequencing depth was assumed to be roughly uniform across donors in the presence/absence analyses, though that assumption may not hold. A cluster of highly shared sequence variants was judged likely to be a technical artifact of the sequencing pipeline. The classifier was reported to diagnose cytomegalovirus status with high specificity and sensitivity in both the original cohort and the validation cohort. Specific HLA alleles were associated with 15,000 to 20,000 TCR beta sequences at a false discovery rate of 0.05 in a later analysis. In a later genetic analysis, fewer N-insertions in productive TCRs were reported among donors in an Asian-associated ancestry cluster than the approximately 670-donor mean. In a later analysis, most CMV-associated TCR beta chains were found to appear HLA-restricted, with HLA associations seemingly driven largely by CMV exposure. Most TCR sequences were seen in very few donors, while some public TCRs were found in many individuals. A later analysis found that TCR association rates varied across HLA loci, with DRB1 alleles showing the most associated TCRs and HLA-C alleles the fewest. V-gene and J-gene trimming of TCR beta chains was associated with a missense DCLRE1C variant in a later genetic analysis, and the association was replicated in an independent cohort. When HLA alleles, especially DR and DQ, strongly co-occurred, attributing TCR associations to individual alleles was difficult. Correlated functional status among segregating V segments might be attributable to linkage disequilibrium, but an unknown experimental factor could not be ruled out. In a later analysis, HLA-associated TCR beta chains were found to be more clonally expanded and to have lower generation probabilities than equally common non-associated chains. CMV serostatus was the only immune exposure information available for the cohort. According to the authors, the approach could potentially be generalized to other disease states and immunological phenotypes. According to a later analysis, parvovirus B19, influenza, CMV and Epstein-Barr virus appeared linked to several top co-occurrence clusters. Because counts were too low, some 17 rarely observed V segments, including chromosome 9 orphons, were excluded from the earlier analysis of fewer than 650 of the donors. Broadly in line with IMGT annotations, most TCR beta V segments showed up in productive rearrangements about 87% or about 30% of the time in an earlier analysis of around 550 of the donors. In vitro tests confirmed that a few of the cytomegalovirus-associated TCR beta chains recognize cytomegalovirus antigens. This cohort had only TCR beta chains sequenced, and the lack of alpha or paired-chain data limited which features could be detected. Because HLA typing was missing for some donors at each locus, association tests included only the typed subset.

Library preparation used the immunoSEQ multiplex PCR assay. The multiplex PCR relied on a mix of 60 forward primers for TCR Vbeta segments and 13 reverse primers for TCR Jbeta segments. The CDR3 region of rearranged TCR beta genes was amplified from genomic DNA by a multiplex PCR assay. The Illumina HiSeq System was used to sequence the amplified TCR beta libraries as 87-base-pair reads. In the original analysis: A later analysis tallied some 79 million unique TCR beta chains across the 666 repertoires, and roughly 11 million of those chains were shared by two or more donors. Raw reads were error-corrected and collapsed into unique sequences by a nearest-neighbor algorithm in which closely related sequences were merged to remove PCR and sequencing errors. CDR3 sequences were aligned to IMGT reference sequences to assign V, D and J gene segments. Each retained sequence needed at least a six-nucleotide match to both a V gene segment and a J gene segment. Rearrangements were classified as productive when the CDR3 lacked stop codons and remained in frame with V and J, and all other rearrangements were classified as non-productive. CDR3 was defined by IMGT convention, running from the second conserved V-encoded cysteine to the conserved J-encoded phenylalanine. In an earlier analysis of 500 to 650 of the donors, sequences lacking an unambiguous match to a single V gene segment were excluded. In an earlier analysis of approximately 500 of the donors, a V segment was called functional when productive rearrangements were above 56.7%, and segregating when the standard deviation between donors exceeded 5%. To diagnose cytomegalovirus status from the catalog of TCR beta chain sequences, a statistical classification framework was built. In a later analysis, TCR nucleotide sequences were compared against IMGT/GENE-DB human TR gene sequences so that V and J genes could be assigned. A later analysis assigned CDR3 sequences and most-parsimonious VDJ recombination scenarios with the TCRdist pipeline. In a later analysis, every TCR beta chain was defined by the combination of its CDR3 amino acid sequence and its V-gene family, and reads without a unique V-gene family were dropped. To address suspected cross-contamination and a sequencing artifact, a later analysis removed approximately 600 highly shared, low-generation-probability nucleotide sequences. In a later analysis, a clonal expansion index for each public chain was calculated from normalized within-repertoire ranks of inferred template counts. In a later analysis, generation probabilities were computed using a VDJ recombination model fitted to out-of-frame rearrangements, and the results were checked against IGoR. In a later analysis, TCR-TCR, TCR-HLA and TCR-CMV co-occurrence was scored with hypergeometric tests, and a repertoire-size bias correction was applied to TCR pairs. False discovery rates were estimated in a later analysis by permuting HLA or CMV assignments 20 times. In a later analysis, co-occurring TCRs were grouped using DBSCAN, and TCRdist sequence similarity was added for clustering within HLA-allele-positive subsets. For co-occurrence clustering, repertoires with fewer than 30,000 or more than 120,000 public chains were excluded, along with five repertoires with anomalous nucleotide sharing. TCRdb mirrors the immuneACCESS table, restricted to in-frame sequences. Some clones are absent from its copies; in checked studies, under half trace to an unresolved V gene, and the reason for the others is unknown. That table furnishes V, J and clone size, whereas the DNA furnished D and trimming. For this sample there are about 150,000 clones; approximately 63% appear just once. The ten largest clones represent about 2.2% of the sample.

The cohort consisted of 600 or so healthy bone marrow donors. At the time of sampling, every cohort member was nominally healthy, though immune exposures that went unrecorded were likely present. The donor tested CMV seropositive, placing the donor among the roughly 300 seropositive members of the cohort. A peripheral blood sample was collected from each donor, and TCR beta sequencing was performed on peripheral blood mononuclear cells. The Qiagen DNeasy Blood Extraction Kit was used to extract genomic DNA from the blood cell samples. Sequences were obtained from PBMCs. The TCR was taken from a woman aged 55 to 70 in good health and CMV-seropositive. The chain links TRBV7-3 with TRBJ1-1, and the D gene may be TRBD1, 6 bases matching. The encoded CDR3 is CASSPGAGNAEAFF. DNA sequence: TGTGCCAGCAGTCCAGGGGCCGGTAACGCTGAAGCTTTCTTT. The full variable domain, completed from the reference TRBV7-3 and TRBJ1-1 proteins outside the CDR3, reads GAGVSQTPSNKVTEKGKYVELRCDPISGHTALYWYRQSLGQGPEFLIYFQGTGAADDSGLPNDRFFAVRPEGSVSTLKIQRTERGDSAVYLCASSPGAGNAEAFFGQGTRLTVV.